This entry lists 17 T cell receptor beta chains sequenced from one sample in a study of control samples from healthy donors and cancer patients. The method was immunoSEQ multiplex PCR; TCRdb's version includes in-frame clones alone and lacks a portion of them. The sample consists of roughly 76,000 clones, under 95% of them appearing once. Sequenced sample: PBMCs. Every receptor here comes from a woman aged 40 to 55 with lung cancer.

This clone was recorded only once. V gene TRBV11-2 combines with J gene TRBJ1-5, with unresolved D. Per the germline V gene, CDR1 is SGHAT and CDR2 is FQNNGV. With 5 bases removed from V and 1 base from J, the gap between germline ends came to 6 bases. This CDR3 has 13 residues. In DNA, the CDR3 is TGTGCCAGCAGCCCTTGGAGCAATCAGCCCCAGCATTTT. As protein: CASSPWSNQPQHF.

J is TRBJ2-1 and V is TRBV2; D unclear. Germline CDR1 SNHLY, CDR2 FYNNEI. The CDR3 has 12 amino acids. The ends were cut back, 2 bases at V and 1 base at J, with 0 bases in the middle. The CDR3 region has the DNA TGTGCCAGCAGTGAATCCTACAATGAGCAGTTCTTC. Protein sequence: CASSESYNEQFF.

This CDR3 is CASSKWGMNRPRRNTEAFF. For the CDR3, the DNA is TGTGCCAGCAGCAAATGGGGCATGAACAGGCCCCGGAGGAACACTGAAGCTTTCTTT. This sequence joins TRBV21-1 and TRBJ1-1; TRBD1, as called in the table, went unchecked against the DNA. TRBV21-1 is tagged as a pseudogene. This CDR3 spans 19 amino acids.

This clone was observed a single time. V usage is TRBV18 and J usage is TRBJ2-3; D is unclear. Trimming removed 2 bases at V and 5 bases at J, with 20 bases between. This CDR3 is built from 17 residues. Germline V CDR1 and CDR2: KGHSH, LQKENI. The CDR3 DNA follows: TGTGCCAGCTCACCAGGGCGCCCTGCTGCCCCCCGAGATACGCAGTATTTT. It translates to CASSPGRPAAPRDTQYF.

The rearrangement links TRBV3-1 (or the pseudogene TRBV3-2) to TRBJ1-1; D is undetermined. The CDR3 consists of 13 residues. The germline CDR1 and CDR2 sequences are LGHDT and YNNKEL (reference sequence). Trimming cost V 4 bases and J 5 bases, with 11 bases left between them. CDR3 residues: CASSLRRGTEAFF. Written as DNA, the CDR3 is TGTGCCAGCAGCCTGAGAAGAGGTACTGAAGCTTTCTTT.

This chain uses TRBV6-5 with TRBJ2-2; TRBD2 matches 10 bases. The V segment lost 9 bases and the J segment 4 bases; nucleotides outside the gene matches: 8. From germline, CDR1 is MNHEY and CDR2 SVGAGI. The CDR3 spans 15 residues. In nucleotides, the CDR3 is TGTGCCAGTACCAGACTAGCGGGTGGCACCGGGGAGCTGTTTTTT. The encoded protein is CASTRLAGGTGELFF.

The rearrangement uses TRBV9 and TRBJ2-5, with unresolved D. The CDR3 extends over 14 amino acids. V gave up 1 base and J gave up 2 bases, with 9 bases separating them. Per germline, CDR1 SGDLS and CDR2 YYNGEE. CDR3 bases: TGTGCCAGCAGCGTATTTGCTAGTCAAGAGACCCAGTACTTC. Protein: CASSVFASQETQYF.

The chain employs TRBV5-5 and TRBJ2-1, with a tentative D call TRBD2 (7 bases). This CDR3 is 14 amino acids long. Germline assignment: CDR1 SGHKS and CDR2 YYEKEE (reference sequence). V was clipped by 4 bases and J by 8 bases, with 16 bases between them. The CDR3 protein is CASSRGDMTDEQFF. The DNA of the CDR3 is TGTGCCAGCAGCCGGGGGGACATGACAGATGAGCAGTTCTTC.

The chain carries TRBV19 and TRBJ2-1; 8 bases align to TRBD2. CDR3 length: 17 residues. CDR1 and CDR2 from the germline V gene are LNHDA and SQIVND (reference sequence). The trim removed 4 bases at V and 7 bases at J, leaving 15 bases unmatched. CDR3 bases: TGTGCCAGTAGTAACCTCTCGGGACTAGGCCTGAGGAATGAGCAGTTCTTC. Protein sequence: CASSNLSGLGLRNEQFF.

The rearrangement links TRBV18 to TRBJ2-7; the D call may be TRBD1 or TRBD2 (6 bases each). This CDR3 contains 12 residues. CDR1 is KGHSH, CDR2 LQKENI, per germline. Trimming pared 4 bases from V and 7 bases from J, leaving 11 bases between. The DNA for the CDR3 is TGTGCCAGCTCACAACGAGGGGGGGAGCAGTACTTC. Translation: CASSQRGGEQYF. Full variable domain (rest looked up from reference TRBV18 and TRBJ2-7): NAGVMQNPRHLVRRRGQEARLRCSPMKGHSHVYWYRQLPEEGLKFMVYLQKENIIDESGMPKERFSAEFPKEGPSILRIQQVVRGDSAAYFCASSQRGGEQYFGPGTRLTVT.

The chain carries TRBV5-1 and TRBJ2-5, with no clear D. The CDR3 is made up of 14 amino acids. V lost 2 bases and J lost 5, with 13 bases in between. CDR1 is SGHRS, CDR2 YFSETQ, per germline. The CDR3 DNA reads TGCGCCAGCAGCTTAATCTCTTACCGGGAGACCCAGTACTTC. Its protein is CASSLISYRETQYF.

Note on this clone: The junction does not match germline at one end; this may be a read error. The CDR3 sequence is CASSPGQEAAIF. Written as DNA, the CDR3 is TGCGCCAGCAGCCCTGGACAGGAGGCCGCTATCTTC. The chain carries TRBV5-1 and TRBJ1-2, with TRBD1 identical over 7 bases. The CDR3 runs 12 residues. Germline loops: CDR1 SGHRS, CDR2 YFSETQ.

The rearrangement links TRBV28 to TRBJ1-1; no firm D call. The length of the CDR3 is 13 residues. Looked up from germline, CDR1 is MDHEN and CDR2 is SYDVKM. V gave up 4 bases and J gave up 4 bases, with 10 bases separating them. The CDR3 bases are TGTGCCAGCAGTTCCCCCCGGAGCACTGAAGCTTTCTTT. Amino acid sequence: CASSSPRSTEAFF.

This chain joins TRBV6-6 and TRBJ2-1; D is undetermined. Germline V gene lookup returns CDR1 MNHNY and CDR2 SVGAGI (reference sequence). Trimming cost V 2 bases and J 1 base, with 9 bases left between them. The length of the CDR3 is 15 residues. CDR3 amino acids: CASSYRPSSYNEQFF. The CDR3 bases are TGTGCCAGCAGTTACCGACCAAGTTCCTACAATGAGCAGTTCTTC.

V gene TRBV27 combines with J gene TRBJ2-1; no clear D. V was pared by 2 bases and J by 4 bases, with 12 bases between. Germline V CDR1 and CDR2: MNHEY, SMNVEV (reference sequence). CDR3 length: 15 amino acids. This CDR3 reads CASSLRGFLYNEQFF. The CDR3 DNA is TGTGCCAGCAGTTTACGAGGTTTTCTTTACAATGAGCAGTTCTTC.

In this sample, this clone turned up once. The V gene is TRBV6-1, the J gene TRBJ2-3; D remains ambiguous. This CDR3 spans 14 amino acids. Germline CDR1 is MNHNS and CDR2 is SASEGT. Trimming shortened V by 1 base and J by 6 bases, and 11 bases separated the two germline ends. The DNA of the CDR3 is TGTGCCAGCAGTGAAGATTCTAGGGTGGATACGCAGTATTTT. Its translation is CASSEDSRVDTQYF.

The DNA for the CDR3 is TGTGCCTGGGGAAATTGGGTGAACACTGAAGCTTTCTTT. Its protein product is CAWGNWVNTEAFF. The rearrangement uses TRBV30 and TRBJ1-1, with D hard to call. The CDR3 is 13 amino acids. Per the germline V gene, CDR1 is GTSNPN and CDR2 is SVGIG (reference sequence). The V gene lost 5 bases and the J gene lost 0 bases, with 10 bases spanning the gap.